This passage covers 21 T cell receptor beta chains from one sample sequenced in a study of cytomegalovirus exposure and HLA in healthy donors (dated by TCRdb to the late 2010s). Preparation of the library involved the immunoSEQ multiplex PCR assay. For the multiplex PCR, a mixture combining 60 forward primers for TCR Vbeta segments and 13 reverse primers for TCR Jbeta segments was used. TCRdb stores this immuneACCESS table with in-frame sequences only. Part of the clones is absent; in the studies checked, under half of the shortfall reflects unresolved V genes, and no reason is known for the rest. Recorded for this sample are roughly 170,000 clones; 70% to 85% of them occurred a single time. About 1.5% of the sample is taken by the ten largest. Specimen: PBMCs. These receptors originate from a woman between 25 and 40 years old in good health and CMV-seropositive.

The V and J genes are TRBV29-1 and TRBJ2-4; D gene unclear. V dropped 1 base and J dropped 1 base, with 5 bases sitting between them. The germline V gene encodes CDR1 SQVTM and CDR2 ANQGSEA. This CDR3 region has 13 residues. Written as DNA, the CDR3 is TGCAGCGTTGAAGTCGGGGCCAAAAACATTCAGTACTTC. It translates to CSVEVGAKNIQYF.

The genes are TRBV4-2 and TRBJ2-7, with 11 bases fitting TRBD2. CDR3 length equals 16 residues. Trimming at V came to 3 bases and at J to 3 bases, leaving 7 bases not matched to a gene. The V gene's germline CDR1 is LGHNA and CDR2 YNFKEQ. The DNA for the CDR3 is TGTGCCAGCAGCCAGGAACTAGCGGGAGCGATCTACGAGCAGTACTTC. It is translated as CASSQELAGAIYEQYF.

The V gene is TRBV25-1, the J gene TRBJ1-2, with D possibly TRBD1 on 6 matching bases. The germline gives CDR1 MGHDK, CDR2 SYGVNS. This CDR3 contains 14 residues. V shed 5 bases and J shed 4 bases, with 14 bases lying between them. CDR3 in DNA: TGTGCCAGCAGTAACGGACAGATCTCCTATGGCTACACCTTC. Translation: CASSNGQISYGYTF.

The V gene is TRBV7-2, the J gene TRBJ1-2, with D maybe TRBD1 (6 bases). This CDR3 contains 14 residues. V was shortened by 5 bases and J by 6 bases, with 16 bases between the two germline ends. Germline V lookup: CDR1 SGHTA, CDR2 FQGNSA. The CDR3 DNA is TGTGCCAGCAGCCCAACGCGGGGGGCGAATGGCTACACCTTC. Its translation is CASSPTRGANGYTF. Variable domain in full (rest from reference TRBV7-2 and TRBJ1-2): GAGVSQSPSNKVTEKGKDVELRCDPISGHTALYWYRQSLGQGLEFLIYFQGNSAPDKSGLPSDRFSAERTGGSVSTLTIQRTQQEDSAVYLCASSPTRGANGYTFGSGTRLTVV.

The V gene is TRBV5-1, the J gene TRBJ1-1; no firm D call. Per germline, CDR1 SGHRS and CDR2 YFSETQ. The CDR3 is made up of 17 amino acids. V lost 1 base and J 1 base, leaving 17 bases between the germline ends. CDR3 in amino acids: CASSLNRGVNSNTEAFF. The CDR3, as DNA: TGCGCCAGCAGCTTGAATCGAGGCGTTAATTCGAACACTGAAGCTTTCTTT.

The V and J genes are TRBV11-3 and TRBJ2-2; tentatively, D is TRBD2 (5 bases). The CDR3 has 15 residues. CDR1 and CDR2 (germline): SGHNT, YENEEA. Trimming took off 4 bases at V and 6 bases at J, with 15 bases between the two ends. The CDR3 sequence is CASSSISGIPGELFF. The CDR3, as DNA: TGTGCCAGCAGCTCTATTTCGGGGATCCCCGGGGAGCTGTTTTTT.

The V and J genes are TRBV10-3 and TRBJ1-1, with D hard to call. Germline CDR1 and CDR2: ENHRY and SYGVKD. The CDR3 is 15 residues long. V lost 0 bases to trimming and J lost 2 bases, with 10 bases between them. This CDR3 is CAISESVQINTEAFF. CDR3 nucleotides: TGTGCCATCAGTGAGTCGGTCCAGATCAACACTGAAGCTTTCTTT.

In DNA form, the CDR3 reads TGTGCCATCAGTGACCCCCAGGAGCCCCAGCATTTT. Residues: CAISDPQEPQHF. V and J are TRBV10-3 and TRBJ1-5; D remains unclear. Per the germline V gene, CDR1 is ENHRY and CDR2 is SYGVKD. This CDR3 contains 12 residues. Trimming left V 3 bases short and J 8 bases short, with 8 bases between.

This chain connects TRBV14 to TRBJ1-1, with 7 bases that match TRBD1. The CDR3 spans 13 residues. J gave up 11 bases and V 3 bases, and 9 bases lay outside the gene matches. Per germline, CDR1 SGHDN and CDR2 FVKESK. DNA of the CDR3: TGTGCCAGCAGCCAGGGGGACAGTTCTAGGGCTTTCTTT. Its translation: CASSQGDSSRAFF.

The chain recombines TRBV5-1 with TRBJ2-3; 8 nucleotides match TRBD1. Germline V gene data show CDR1 as SGHRS and CDR2 as YFSETQ. This CDR3 region has 16 residues. J was trimmed by 4 bases and V by 4 bases; bases with no gene match: 11. Written as DNA, the CDR3 is TGCGCCAGCAGCCCTAACCCCGGACAGGGCCCAGATACGCAGTATTTT. It specifies CASSPNPGQGPDTQYF.

V usage is TRBV29-1 and J usage is TRBJ1-5; TRBD1 agrees at 11 bases. Unmatched junction bases numbered 3, after V lost 4 bases and J lost 4 bases. From germline, CDR1 is SQVTM and CDR2 ANQGSEA. CDR3 length equals 14 residues. CDR3 residues: CSVGWDRGNQPQHF. The CDR3 DNA reads TGCAGCGTTGGTTGGGACAGGGGGAATCAGCCCCAGCATTTT.

For this clone: The junction does not match germline at one end; this may be a read error. This chain connects TRBV4-3 to TRBJ2-3, with D tentatively TRBD1 (5 bases). This CDR3 is 16 amino acids long. Germline V gives CDR1 LGHNA, CDR2 YSLEER. The CDR3 sequence: CASNQDLTGSTDTQYF. The CDR3 region has the DNA TGCGCCAGCAACCAAGATCTAACAGGAAGCACAGATACGCAGTATTTT.

The sample holds a few counts of this clone. The rearrangement links TRBV27 to TRBJ2-5; TRBD1 aligns across 7 bases. The ends lost 11 bases at V and 2 bases at J; junction bases unmatched: 17. From germline, CDR1 is MNHEY and CDR2 SMNVEV (reference sequence). This CDR3 has 16 amino acids. In DNA, the CDR3 is TGTGCCTTGCCGAGGGACAGCAAGCCGGTACAAGAGACCCAGTACTTC. It specifies CALPRDSKPVQETQYF.

This clone was observed a handful of times. CDR3 DNA: TGTGCCAGTAGTATATCGAGGGGGCAAAATGAAAAACTGTTTTTT. It yields the protein CASSISRGQNEKLFF. This chain joins TRBV19 and TRBJ1-4, with 7 bases identical to TRBD1. Germline-derived CDR1 and CDR2 are LNHDA and SQIVND (reference sequence). V shed 2 bases and J 5 bases; nucleotides not matched to a gene: 5. The CDR3 loop spans 15 amino acids. Based on the CDR3 plus reference TRBV19 and TRBJ1-4, the full variable domain is DGGITQSPKYLFRKEGQNVTLSCEQNLNHDAMYWYRQDPGQGLRLIYYSQIVNDFQKGDIAEGYSVSREKKESFPLTVTSAQKNPTAFYLCASSISRGQNEKLFFGSGTQLSVL.

The chain couples TRBV28 to TRBJ1-3; tentatively, D is TRBD1 (6 bases). V was pared by 7 bases and J by 2 bases, with 12 bases between. Germline CDR1 is MDHEN and CDR2 is SYDVKM. This CDR3 is built from 14 residues. As DNA, the CDR3 is TGTGCCAGCAACAGGGTCCCGGCTGGAAACACCATATATTTT. Translated, it gives CASNRVPAGNTIYF.

The chain links TRBV5-1 to TRBJ2-3, with 8 bases identical to TRBD1. In germline, CDR1 is SGHRS, CDR2 YFSETQ. The CDR3 runs 17 residues. V lost 0 bases to trimming and J lost 4 bases; unmatched junction nucleotides: 10. The CDR3 loop reads CASSLDSTGEFADTQYF. CDR3 in DNA: TGCGCCAGCAGCTTGGACTCGACAGGGGAATTCGCAGATACGCAGTATTTT.

V usage is TRBV6-1 and J usage is TRBJ1-5; TRBD1 matches 8 bases. Germline assignment: CDR1 MNHNS and CDR2 SASEGT. J gave up 0 bases and V 7 bases, and 5 bases lay outside the gene matches. CDR3 size: 15 residues. CDR3 nucleotide sequence: TGTGCCAGCAAGGGACAGGCGAATAGCAATCAGCCCCAGCATTTT. Its protein product is CASKGQANSNQPQHF.

The V call is TRBV5-1, the J call TRBJ1-1, with no clear D. Germline V gives CDR1 SGHRS, CDR2 YFSETQ. V lost 5 bases, J lost 0 bases, and 8 bases lay in between. The CDR3 runs to 13 residues. CDR3 nucleotides: TGCGCCAGCAGGAACACCATGAACACTGAAGCTTTCTTT. This translates into CASRNTMNTEAFF. The complete variable domain, with remaining parts taken from reference TRBV5-1 and TRBJ1-1, reads KAGVTQTPRYLIKTRGQQVTLSCSPISGHRSVSWYQQTPGQGLQFLFEYFSETQRNKGNFPGRFSGRQFSNSRSEMNVSTLELGDSALYLCASRNTMNTEAFFGQGTRLTVV.

The chain uses TRBV4-1 and TRBJ2-3, with TRBD2 matching 14 bases. Looked up from germline, CDR1 is MGHRA and CDR2 is YSYEKL. The CDR3 runs 18 residues. The V and J ends lost 0 bases and 5 bases, in that order; junction bases with no gene match: 7. CDR3 in DNA: TGCGCCAGCAGCCAAGATCATCGACTAGCGGGAGGGCAAGATACGCAGTATTTT. Translating gives CASSQDHRLAGGQDTQYF.

The chain is built from TRBV27 and TRBJ2-7; the match to TRBD2 covers 10 bases. V lost 6 bases to trimming and J lost 2 bases; unmatched junction nucleotides: 7. Germline-derived CDR1 and CDR2 are MNHEY and SMNVEV (reference sequence). The CDR3 runs to 15 residues. The CDR3 reads CASSLGLAAPYEQYF. The CDR3 nucleotides read TGTGCCAGCAGCCTAGGACTAGCGGCACCCTACGAGCAGTACTTC.

The V and J genes are TRBV10-2 and TRBJ1-5, with D perhaps TRBD1 (5 bases). Germline loops: CDR1 WSHSY, CDR2 SAAADI. The CDR3 length is 15 residues. Trimming shortened V by 0 bases and J by 3 bases, and 9 bases separated the two germline ends. For the CDR3, the DNA is TGCGCCAGCAGTGAGTCGGCGGGACTCAATCAGCCCCAGCATTTT. Protein: CASSESAGLNQPQHF.